Listed below are T cell receptor beta chains from one sample, sequenced in a study of cytotoxic CD8 clonotypes in ibrutinib-treated CLL. Sequencing used immunoSEQ multiplex PCR; TCRdb keeps in-frame clones, though not all of them. The table includes 200,000 to 250,000 clones, roughly 70% detected once. The sample was PBMCs, taken after 24 months of ibrutinib treatment. The receptors were gathered from a human donor with chronic lymphocytic leukemia. Both conserved end residues are part of each CDR3. A D gene is named only where the DNA matches it firmly. Size is omitted from some rows. Given values are once, few, many or a class for expanded clones.

size	D	length	V	J	CDR3	DNA
-	TRBD2	15	TRBV7-3	TRBJ2-1	CASSMGLGPSNEQFF	TGTGCCAGCAGCATGGGACTAGGACCAAGCAATGAGCAGTTCTTC
few	-	12	TRBV15	TRBJ2-3	CATSRKGDTQYF	TGTGCCACCAGCAGAAAGGGAGATACGCAGTATTTT
-	-	15	TRBV29-1	TRBJ2-6	CSVGEAISGANVLTF	TGCAGCGTTGGGGAGGCAATCTCTGGGGCCAACGTCCTGACTTTC
-	TRBD2	14	TRBV29-1	TRBJ2-7	CSVEGSGNSYEQYF	TGCAGCGTTGAAGGTAGCGGGAATTCCTACGAGCAGTACTTC
-	TRBD2	12	TRBV6-6	TRBJ2-5	CASSRLAGDQYF	TGTGCCAGCAGCCGACTAGCGGGAGACCAGTACTTC
-	-	15	TRBV5-1	TRBJ1-1	CASSLTDGMNTEAFF	TGCGCCAGCAGCTTGACAGACGGGATGAACACTGAAGCTTTCTTT
-	-	13	TRBV7-2	TRBJ1-5	CASSPGNNQPQHF	TGTGCCAGCAGCCCAGGGAACAATCAGCCCCAGCATTTT
-	-	12	TRBV5-1	TRBJ1-2	CASIGGNYGYTF	TGCGCCAGCATCGGAGGGAACTATGGCTACACCTTC
-	TRBD2	15	TRBV28	TRBJ2-7	CASSWGLAGSYEQYF	TGTGCCAGCAGTTGGGGACTAGCGGGAAGCTACGAGCAGTACTTC
few	-	13	TRBV15	TRBJ1-2	CATRDPGNGGYTF	TGTGCCACAAGGGACCCGGGGAATGGTGGCTACACCTTC
few	-	15	TRBV6-1	TRBJ1-2	CASSPETGALTSYTF	TGTGCCAGCAGTCCAGAGACAGGAGCTCTAACCAGCTACACCTTC
few	-	14	TRBV28	TRBJ2-7	CASSPLRGSYEQYF	TGTGCCAGCAGCCCCCTCCGTGGGTCCTACGAGCAGTACTTC
-	-	14	TRBV6-5	TRBJ2-7	CASSFERESYEQYF	TGTGCCAGCAGTTTCGAAAGGGAATCCTACGAGCAGTACTTC
-	-	14	TRBV2	TRBJ1-1	CATSEGGLRTEAFF	TGTGCCACCTCAGAGGGGGGTCTACGGACTGAAGCTTTCTTT
-	-	16	TRBV12-5	TRBJ1-1	CASGLVISREYTEAFF	TGTGCTAGTGGTTTGGTAATAAGCAGGGAGTACACTGAAGCTTTCTTT
-	-	13	TRBV7-9	TRBJ1-2	CASSLQGTYGYTF	TGTGCCAGCAGCTTACAGGGTACCTATGGCTACACCTTC
-	-	13	TRBV7-8	TRBJ2-7	CASSSRRPNEQYF	TGTGCCAGCAGCTCCAGACGGCCCAACGAGCAGTACTTC
-	TRBD2	14	TRBV27	TRBJ2-1	CASSSRTSLGEQFF	TGTGCCAGCAGTTCTAGGACTAGCCTAGGTGAGCAGTTCTTC
many	-	14	TRBV4-3	TRBJ2-7	CASSQEQNSYEQYF	TGCGCCAGCAGCCAAGAGCAGAACTCCTACGAGCAGTACTTC
-	-	14	TRBV5-1	TRBJ2-5	CASSLGAPGETQYF	TGCGCCAGCAGCTTGGGGGCCCCCGGAGAGACCCAGTACTTC
-	-	14	TRBV4-2	TRBJ2-7	CASSRQGGNYEQYF	TGTGCCAGCAGCAGACAAGGGGGAAACTACGAGCAGTACTTC
-	TRBD1	14	TRBV6-5	TRBJ2-3	CASRGQGVTDTQYF	TGTGCCAGCAGGGGACAGGGAGTCACAGATACGCAGTATTTT
-	TRBD2	15	TRBV11-3	TRBJ2-1	CASSLRTSGVDEQFF	TGTGCCAGCAGCTTAAGGACTAGTGGAGTTGATGAGCAGTTCTTC
-	TRBD2	14	TRBV7-3	TRBJ2-7	CASSLRAGASEQYF	TGTGCCAGCAGCTTGAGAGCGGGAGCGTCCGAGCAGTACTTC
few	-	16	TRBV4-2	TRBJ2-2	CASSQVNGGNTGELFF	TGTGCCAGCAGCCAAGTTAACGGGGGGAACACCGGGGAGCTGTTTTTT
-	-	13	TRBV29-1	TRBJ2-7	CSVEERDSYEQYF	TGCAGCGTTGAAGAACGGGATTCCTACGAGCAGTACTTC
few	-	11	TRBV6-6	TRBJ2-6	CASSGANVLTF	TGTGCCAGCAGCGGGGCCAACGTCCTGACTTTC
few	-	14	TRBV27	TRBJ2-5	CASSSTHYQETQYF	TGTGCCAGCAGTTCCACCCACTACCAAGAGACCCAGTACTTC
-	-	12	TRBV6-6	TRBJ1-5	CASRTDDQPQHF	TGTGCCAGCAGGACGGATGATCAGCCCCAGCATTTT
-	-	11	TRBV28	TRBJ2-1	CASGRNYEQFF	TGTGCCAGCGGCAGGAATTATGAGCAGTTCTTC
-	-	12	TRBV28	TRBJ1-1	CASSPDGGEAFF	TGTGCCAGCAGTCCGGACGGGGGTGAAGCTTTCTTT
-	-	14	TRBV27	TRBJ2-3	CASSGISSADTQYF	TGTGCCAGCAGCGGGATAAGTAGTGCAGATACGCAGTATTTT
-	-	15	TRBV6-5	TRBJ1-5	CASRLYPGLDQPQHF	TGTGCCAGCAGGTTGTATCCGGGACTGGATCAGCCCCAGCATTTT
few	-	16	TRBV19	TRBJ2-2	CASSIQGGGGTGELFF	TGTGCCAGTAGTATCCAAGGAGGGGGTGGAACCGGGGAGCTGTTTTTT
-	-	13	TRBV7-9	TRBJ1-1	CASHPGINTEAFF	TGTGCCAGCCATCCAGGGATTAACACTGAAGCTTTCTTT